This T cell receptor (beta chain) was identified in a study of cytomegalovirus exposure and HLA in healthy donors. CDR3 length: 12 amino acids. CDR1 SSHAT and CDR2 FNYEAQ come from the germline V gene (reference sequence). As for this clone: The junction does not match germline at one end; this may be a read error.

Clones were read by immunoSEQ multiplex PCR, and TCRdb kept only the in-frame ones, dropping some. The data contain 180,000 or so clones, about 89% of them seen just once; the ten biggest clones take up roughly 2.6%. The V call is TRBV7-7, the J call TRBJ1-1, with a possible D match to TRBD1 (6 bases). Sequenced sample: PBMCs. The clonotype comes from a young man in good health and CMV-seropositive. The CDR3 nucleotides read TGTGCTAGCAGCGACACACAGGGATCAGCTTTCTTT. It specifies CASSDTQGSAFF.